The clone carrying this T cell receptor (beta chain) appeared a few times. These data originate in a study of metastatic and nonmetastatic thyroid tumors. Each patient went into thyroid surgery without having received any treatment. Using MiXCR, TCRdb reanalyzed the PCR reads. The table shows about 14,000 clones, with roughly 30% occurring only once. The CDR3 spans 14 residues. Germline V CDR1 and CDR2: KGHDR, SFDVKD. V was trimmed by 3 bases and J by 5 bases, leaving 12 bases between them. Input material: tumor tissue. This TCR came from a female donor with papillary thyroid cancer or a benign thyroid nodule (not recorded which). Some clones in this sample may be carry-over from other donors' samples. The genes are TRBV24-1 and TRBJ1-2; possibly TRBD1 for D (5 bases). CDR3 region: CATSDTPKGYGYTF. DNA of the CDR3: TGTGCCACCAGTGATACTCCCAAGGGGTATGGCTACACCTTC.